Presented here are 14 T cell receptor beta chains from one specimen sequenced in a study of T cell responses to AZD1222 COVID-19 vaccine. Sequencing was performed with immunoSEQ multiplex PCR; in TCRdb, only in-frame clones are kept and a portion is missing. The sample has approximately 100,000 clones; about nine tenths are singletons. Material: peripheral blood, obtained 28 days after the second AZD1222 dose. The receptors here all came from an adult who received the AZD1222 COVID-19 vaccine.

The chain carries TRBV7-2 and TRBJ1-1; a weak D match, TRBD1 (5 bases). This CDR3 contains 14 residues. The germline gives CDR1 SGHTA, CDR2 FQGNSA. V was trimmed by 5 bases and J by 5 bases, leaving 15 bases between them. The CDR3 loop reads CASSVRVGRTEAFF. CDR3 nucleotides: TGTGCCAGCAGCGTCAGGGTAGGTAGGACTGAAGCTTTCTTT. The full variable domain, rest sourced from reference TRBV7-2 and TRBJ1-1, is GAGVSQSPSNKVTEKGKDVELRCDPISGHTALYWYRQSLGQGLEFLIYFQGNSAPDKSGLPSDRFSAERTGGSVSTLTIQRTQQEDSAVYLCASSVRVGRTEAFFGQGTRLTVV.

V and J are TRBV28 and TRBJ1-5; TRBD1 matches at 10 bases. Losses at the gene ends were 3 bases for V and 6 bases for J; bases not matched to a gene: 5. CDR3 length equals 15 residues. Per the germline V gene, CDR1 is MDHEN and CDR2 is SYDVKM. The CDR3 DNA follows: TGTGCCAGCAGTTTTGGACAGGGGGGTTTTCAGCCCCAGCATTTT. Protein sequence: CASSFGQGGFQPQHF.

This clone has only a few counts. The chain uses TRBV30 and TRBJ1-1, with D possibly matching TRBD1 (5 bases). Germline values: CDR1 GTSNPN, CDR2 SVGIG (reference sequence). Trimming cost V 0 bases and J 4 bases, with 15 bases left between them. The CDR3 covers 15 residues. The CDR3 loop is CAWSVRRGWSTEAFF. CDR3 sequence (DNA): TGTGCCTGGAGTGTACGTAGGGGATGGAGCACTGAAGCTTTCTTT.

V and J are TRBV5-1 and TRBJ1-2; no clear D. V lost 4 bases, J lost 0 bases, and 4 bases lay in between. Looked up from germline, CDR1 is SGHRS and CDR2 is YFSETQ. This CDR3 is 12 amino acids long. In DNA form, the CDR3 reads TGCGCCAGCAGCGCAACTAACTATGGCTACACCTTC. This codes for CASSATNYGYTF.

The gene calls are TRBV29-1 and TRBJ2-7, with 8 bases lining up with TRBD1. This CDR3 has 13 amino acids. In germline, CDR1 is SQVTM, CDR2 ANQGSEA. V lost 2 bases, J lost 5 bases, and 5 bases stayed unmatched. CDR3 coding DNA: TGCAGCGTTGAACGACAGGGGTGGGACGAGCAGTACTTC. It is translated as CSVERQGWDEQYF.

The genes are TRBV6-2 or TRBV6-3 and TRBJ1-1; D call uncertain. V was shortened by 2 bases and J by 1 base, with 14 bases between the two germline ends. There are 16 residues in the CDR3. Per the germline V gene, CDR1 is MNHEY and CDR2 is SVGEGT. The CDR3 nucleotides read TGTGCCAGCAGTTACGGTGTGAGGGCAGAGAACACTGAAGCTTTCTTT. It codes for CASSYGVRAENTEAFF.

This chain uses TRBV10-1 with TRBJ1-1; D remains unclear. The germline V gene has CDR1 WNHNN and CDR2 SYGVQD (reference sequence). V lost 2 bases, J lost 9 bases, and 13 bases lay in between. The length of the CDR3 is 13 residues. DNA for the CDR3: TGCGCCAGCAGTGAGGGGCATCCCCCAAAAGCTTTCTTT. This encodes CASSEGHPPKAFF.

CDR3 nucleotides: TGTGCCAGTAGTATACATTCTCCGGGACGCCTGTATAGCAATCAGCCCCAGCATTTT. As protein: CASSIHSPGRLYSNQPQHF. The chain has TRBV19 and TRBJ1-5; weak D call: TRBD1 (5 bases). Germline V gene data show CDR1 as LNHDA and CDR2 as SQIVND (reference sequence). V lost 2 bases to trimming and J lost 0 bases, with 20 bases between them. The CDR3 is made up of 19 amino acids.

This clone occurred once. The CDR3 DNA reads as TGTGCCAGCTCACCACCCTCCCAGGTTTTGACAGGGCGACAAGAGACCCAGTACTTC. Encoded protein: CASSPPSQVLTGRQETQYF. The chain combines TRBV18 with TRBJ2-5, with TRBD1 matching over 7 bases. Germline V lookup: CDR1 KGHSH, CDR2 LQKENI. The CDR3 totals 19 residues. J gave up 2 bases and V 0 bases, and 15 bases lay outside the gene matches.

This chain links TRBV19 with TRBJ1-4; D gene ambiguous. CDR1 is LNHDA and CDR2 is SQIVND in the germline V gene (reference sequence). V lost 5 bases and J lost 8, with 18 bases in between. The CDR3 extends over 15 amino acids. CDR3 sequence (DNA): TGTGCCAGTAGTCCCAGCTACGCGACGGGAGAAAAACTGTTTTTT. The encoded protein is CASSPSYATGEKLFF.

The rearrangement links TRBV27 to TRBJ1-5, with D maybe TRBD1 (5 bases). This CDR3 has 14 amino acids. Germline V lookup: CDR1 MNHEY, CDR2 SMNVEV (reference sequence). Trimming shortened V by 3 bases and J by 3 bases, and 9 bases separated the two germline ends. CDR3 protein: CASSFGADNQPQHF. For the CDR3, the DNA is TGTGCCAGCAGTTTTGGGGCAGACAATCAGCCCCAGCATTTT.

The chain recombines TRBV7-2 with TRBJ1-4, with a weak D call TRBD1 (5 bases). Trimming cost V 8 bases and J 8 bases, with 21 bases left between them. The CDR3 loop spans 15 amino acids. Germline V gene data show CDR1 as SGHTA and CDR2 as FQGNSA. The CDR3 DNA follows: TGTGCCAGCCGACGATCCTCCGGGGGGTACGAAAAACTGTTTTTT. This codes for CASRRSSGGYEKLFF.

CDR3 DNA sequence: TGCGCCAGCAGTGAGCGGGGGCTGCACTATGGCTACACCTTC. Translated, it gives CASSERGLHYGYTF. The chain employs TRBV10-1 and TRBJ1-2; a possible D gene is TRBD1 (6 bases). The V gene's germline CDR1 is WNHNN and CDR2 SYGVQD (reference sequence). Trimming cost V 2 bases and J 3 bases, with 10 bases left between them. The CDR3 loop spans 14 amino acids.

This chain links TRBV5-6 with TRBJ2-1; maybe TRBD1 (6 bases). The CDR3 totals 16 residues. V lost 0 bases and J lost 0, with 10 bases in between. Per germline, CDR1 SGHDT and CDR2 YYEEEE. The CDR3 sequence: CASSLAGARSYNEQFF. For the CDR3, the DNA is TGTGCCAGCAGCTTGGCAGGGGCCCGCTCCTACAATGAGCAGTTCTTC.